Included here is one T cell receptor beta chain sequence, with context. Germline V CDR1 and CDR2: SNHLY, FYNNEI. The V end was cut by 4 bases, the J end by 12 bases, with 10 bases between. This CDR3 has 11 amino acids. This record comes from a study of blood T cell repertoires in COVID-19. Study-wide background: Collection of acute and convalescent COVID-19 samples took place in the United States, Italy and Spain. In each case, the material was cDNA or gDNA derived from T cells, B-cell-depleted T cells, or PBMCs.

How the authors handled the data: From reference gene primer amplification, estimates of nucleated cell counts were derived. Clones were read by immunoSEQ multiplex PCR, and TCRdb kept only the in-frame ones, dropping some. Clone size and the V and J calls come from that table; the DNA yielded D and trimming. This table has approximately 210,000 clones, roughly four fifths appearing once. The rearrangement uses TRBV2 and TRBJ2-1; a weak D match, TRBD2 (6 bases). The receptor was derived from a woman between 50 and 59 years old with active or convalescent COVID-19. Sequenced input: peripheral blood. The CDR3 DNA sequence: TGTGCCAGCAGTGGGGAGGAGGTGCAGTTCTTC. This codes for CASSGEEVQFF.